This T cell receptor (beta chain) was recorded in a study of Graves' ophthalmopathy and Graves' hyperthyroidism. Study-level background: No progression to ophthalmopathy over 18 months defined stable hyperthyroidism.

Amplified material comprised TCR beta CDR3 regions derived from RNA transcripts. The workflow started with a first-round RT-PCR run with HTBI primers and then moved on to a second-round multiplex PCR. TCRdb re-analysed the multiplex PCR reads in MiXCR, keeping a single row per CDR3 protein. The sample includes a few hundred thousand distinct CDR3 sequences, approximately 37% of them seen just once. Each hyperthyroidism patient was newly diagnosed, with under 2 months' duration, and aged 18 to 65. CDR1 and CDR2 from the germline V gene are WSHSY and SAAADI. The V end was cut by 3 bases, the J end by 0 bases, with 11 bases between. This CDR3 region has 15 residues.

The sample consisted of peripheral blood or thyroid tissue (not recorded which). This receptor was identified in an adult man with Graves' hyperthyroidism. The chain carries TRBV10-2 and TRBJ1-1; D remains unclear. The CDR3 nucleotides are TGCGCCAGCAGTGACGTTGGGAGAGTGAACACTGAAGCTTTCTTT. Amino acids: CASSDVGRVNTEAFF.